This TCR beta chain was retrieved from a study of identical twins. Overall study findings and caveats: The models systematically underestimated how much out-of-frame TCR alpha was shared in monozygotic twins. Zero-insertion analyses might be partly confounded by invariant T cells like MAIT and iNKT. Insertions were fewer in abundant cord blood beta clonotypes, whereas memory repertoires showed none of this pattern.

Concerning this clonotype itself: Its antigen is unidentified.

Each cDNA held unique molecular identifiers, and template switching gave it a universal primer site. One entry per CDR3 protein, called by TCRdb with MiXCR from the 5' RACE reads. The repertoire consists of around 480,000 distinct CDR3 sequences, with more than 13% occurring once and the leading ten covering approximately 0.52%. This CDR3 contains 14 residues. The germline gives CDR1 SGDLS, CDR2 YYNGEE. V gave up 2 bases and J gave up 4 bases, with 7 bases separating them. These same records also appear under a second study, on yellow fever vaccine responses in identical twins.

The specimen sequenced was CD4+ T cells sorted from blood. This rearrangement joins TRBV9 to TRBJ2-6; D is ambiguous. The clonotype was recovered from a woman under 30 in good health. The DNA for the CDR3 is TGTGCCAGCAGCGTTACTCCAGGGGCCAACGTCCTGACTTTC. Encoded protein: CASSVTPGANVLTF.